This is a list of T cell receptor beta chains from one sample in a study of blood T cell repertoires in COVID-19. Assay: immunoSEQ multiplex PCR; the TCRdb copy retains only in-frame clones and omits some. The data hold roughly 250,000 clones, with roughly 80% observed a single time. Source material: peripheral blood. Receptor source: a woman aged 70 to 79 with acute or convalescent COVID-19. Each CDR3 is given without its conserved first and last residue.

CDR3aa | j_gene | v_gene
ASSLTSGGAPDNEQF | TRBJ2-1 | TRBV7-8
ASTPGSGGPSYEQY | TRBJ2-7 | TRBV19
ASSPKAGGTYEQY | TRBJ2-7 | TRBV18
ASSRVHGGNTGELF | TRBJ2-2 | TRBV7-2
ASSLGGVGTQY | TRBJ2-5 | TRBV7-2
ASSLSGEYTEAF | TRBJ1-1 | TRBV28
ASSYSTGGLWDTQY | TRBJ2-3 | TRBV6-2/TRBV6-3
ASSPLPGQGGSGNTIY | TRBJ1-3 | TRBV18
ASINGQNYGYT | TRBJ1-2 | TRBV2
ASSLAGTGNSPLH | TRBJ1-6 | TRBV7-6
ATSGQGVSPLH | TRBJ1-6 | TRBV7-2
ASSTRVPNQPQH | TRBJ1-5 | TRBV2
ASSQGGSQH | TRBJ1-5 | TRBV11-2
ASLSTGSYGEAF | TRBJ1-1 | TRBV18
ASSLATDREYEQY | TRBJ2-7 | TRBV7-2
ASSSWGSNYGYT | TRBJ1-2 | TRBV28
ASSPDRAHSGVYT | TRBJ1-2 | TRBV5-1
ASSQDWSRGGYT | TRBJ1-2 | TRBV3-1/TRBV3-2
ASSLVVFMGGSRGEQY | TRBJ2-7 | TRBV5-8
AISESTRRPNEKLF | TRBJ1-4 | TRBV10-3
ASTSRGYEQY | TRBJ2-7 | TRBV6-5
ASSYPGGPYNEQF | TRBJ2-1 | TRBV6-2/TRBV6-3
ASSLGLQGGKTQY | TRBJ2-5 | TRBV11-2
ASSTGTGFSGELF | TRBJ2-2 | TRBV6-5
ASNFRDKGYGYT | TRBJ1-2 | TRBV6-6
AISATGSGYGYT | TRBJ1-2 | TRBV10-3
ASSVDRVIGQPQH | TRBJ1-5 | TRBV7-8
ASSLGSVNTEAF | TRBJ1-1 | TRBV11-2